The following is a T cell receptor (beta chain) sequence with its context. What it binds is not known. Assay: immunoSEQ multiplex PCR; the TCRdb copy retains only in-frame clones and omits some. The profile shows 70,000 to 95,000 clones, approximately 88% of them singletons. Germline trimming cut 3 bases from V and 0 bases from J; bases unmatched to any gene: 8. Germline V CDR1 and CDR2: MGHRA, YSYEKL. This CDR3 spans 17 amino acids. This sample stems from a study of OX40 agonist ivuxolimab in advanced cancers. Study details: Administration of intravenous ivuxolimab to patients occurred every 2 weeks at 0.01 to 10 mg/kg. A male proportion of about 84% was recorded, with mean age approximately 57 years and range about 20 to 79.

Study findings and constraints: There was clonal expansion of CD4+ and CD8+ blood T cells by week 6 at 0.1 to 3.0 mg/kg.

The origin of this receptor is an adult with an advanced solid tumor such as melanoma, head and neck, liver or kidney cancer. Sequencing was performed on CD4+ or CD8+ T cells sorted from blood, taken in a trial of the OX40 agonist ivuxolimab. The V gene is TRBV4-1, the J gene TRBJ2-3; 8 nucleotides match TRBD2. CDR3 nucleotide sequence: TGCGCCAGCAGCCAGAGAGACGCTAGCGGGAGCACAGATACGCAGTATTTT. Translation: CASSQRDASGSTDTQYF.